The 10 T cell receptor beta chains reported below all come from one sample, sequenced in a study of CD8+ T cells in alopecia areata. After isolation, RNA underwent reverse transcription to generate cDNA as the sequencing template. Profiled with immunoSEQ multiplex PCR; TCRdb holds only in-frame clones, not every one. The sample lists about 200,000 clones; approximately 60% were seen once. Treatment described: oral pan-JAK inhibitor, 5-10 mg twice daily. The specimen comprised CD4+ T cells sorted from blood, sampled at week 4, from a patient treated with tofacitinib. These receptors all come from a human donor with alopecia areata.

The chain recombines TRBV4-2 with TRBJ2-3, with a tentative D call TRBD2 (5 bases). The CDR3 is 15 amino acids. V lost 0 bases and J lost 3, with 10 bases in between. Germline V gives CDR1 LGHNA, CDR2 YNFKEQ. The CDR3 sequence: CASSQERTGTDTQYF. In nucleotides, the CDR3 is TGTGCCAGCAGCCAAGAGAGGACGGGAACAGATACGCAGTATTTT.

This clone was seen more than once but under ten times. The chain employs TRBV25-1 and TRBJ2-1; either TRBD1 or TRBD2 may supply D (5 bases each). The V gene's germline CDR1 is MGHDK and CDR2 SYGVNS. Trimming took off 4 bases at V and 9 bases at J, with 16 bases between the two ends. The CDR3 is 14 residues long. CDR3 residues: CASSVQGERAEQFF. As DNA, the CDR3 is TGTGCCAGCAGTGTCCAGGGAGAAAGGGCTGAGCAGTTCTTC.

This chain joins TRBV5-6 and TRBJ2-4, with D possibly matching TRBD2 (6 bases). Trimming took off 0 bases at V and 10 bases at J, with 14 bases between the two ends. Germline V gene lookup returns CDR1 SGHDT and CDR2 YYEEEE. The CDR3 is 14 amino acids. The CDR3 bases are TGTGCCAGCAGCTTGGGGTCCGGGACTGGGATTCAGTACTTC. It encodes CASSLGSGTGIQYF.

The chain employs TRBV29-1 and TRBJ2-5; 11 bases map to TRBD2. Germline V gene sequence: CDR1 SQVTM, CDR2 ANQGSEA. This CDR3 comprises 15 residues. V shed 8 bases and J 4 bases; nucleotides not matched to a gene: 12. CDR3 protein: CSIRGTSGVGETQYF. The CDR3 DNA follows: TGCAGCATCAGGGGGACTAGCGGCGTCGGAGAGACCCAGTACTTC.

To note about this clone: At one end, the junction sequence differs from germline, possibly due to a read error. The rearrangement links TRBV2 to TRBJ2-5, with TRBD2 identical over 8 bases. Germline CDR1 is SNHLY and CDR2 is FYNNEI. The CDR3 loop spans 14 amino acids. CDR3 sequence (DNA): TGTGCCAGCAGAGAAGGGACTAGCCAAGAGACCCAGTACTTC. Protein: CASREGTSQETQYF.

J is TRBJ2-3 and V is TRBV7-2, with a possible D match to TRBD1 (5 bases). Germline CDR1 is SGHTA and CDR2 is FQGNSA. CDR3 size: 15 residues. The V end was cut by 7 bases, the J end by 1 base, with 15 bases between. In nucleotides, the CDR3 is TGTGCCAGCATCCTGCGAATGACAGGCACAGATACGCAGTATTTT. It codes for CASILRMTGTDTQYF.

The CDR3 DNA follows: TGCAGCGTTAACCCAGGGGGCAGGGGCTATGGCTACACCTTC. This codes for CSVNPGGRGYGYTF. The chain carries TRBV29-1 and TRBJ1-2, with TRBD1 matching 8 bases. The CDR3 totals 14 residues. V lost 5 bases to trimming and J lost 4 bases; unmatched junction nucleotides: 9. CDR1 is SQVTM, CDR2 ANQGSEA, per germline.

The chain combines TRBV29-1 with TRBJ2-3; TRBD1 might be the D (7 bases). The CDR3 loop spans 14 amino acids. Germline V gene sequence: CDR1 SQVTM, CDR2 ANQGSEA. V dropped 3 bases and J dropped 3 bases, with 13 bases sitting between them. The CDR3 DNA follows: TGCAGCGTTGATGGACAGGCGGGGACAGATACGCAGTATTTT. This translates into CSVDGQAGTDTQYF.

V usage is TRBV29-1 and J usage is TRBJ2-3; D remains unclear. This CDR3 contains 14 residues. V was cut by 7 bases and J by 1 base, with 15 bases left in between. CDR1 SQVTM and CDR2 ANQGSEA come from the germline V gene. The CDR3 DNA sequence: TGCAGCGCCGCACAATCGGCCCGCACAGATACGCAGTATTTT. This codes for CSAAQSARTDTQYF.

The V and J genes are TRBV2 and TRBJ2-2, with a possible D match to TRBD2 (5 bases). The CDR3 consists of 13 residues. V was clipped by 3 bases and J by 7 bases, with 9 bases between them. Germline V lookup: CDR1 SNHLY, CDR2 FYNNEI. The CDR3 protein is CASSERVDGELFF. The DNA for the CDR3 is TGTGCCAGCAGTGAGAGGGTAGACGGGGAGCTGTTTTTT.